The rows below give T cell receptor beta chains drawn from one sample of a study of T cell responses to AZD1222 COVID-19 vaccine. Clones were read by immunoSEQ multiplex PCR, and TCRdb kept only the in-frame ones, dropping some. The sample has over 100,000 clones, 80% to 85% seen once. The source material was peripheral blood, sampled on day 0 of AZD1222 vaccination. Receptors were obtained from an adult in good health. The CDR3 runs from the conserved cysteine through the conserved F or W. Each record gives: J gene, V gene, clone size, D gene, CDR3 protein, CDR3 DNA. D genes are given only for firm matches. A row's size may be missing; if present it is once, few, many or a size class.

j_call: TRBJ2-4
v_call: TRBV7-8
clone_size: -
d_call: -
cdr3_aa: CASSQRGSKNIQYF
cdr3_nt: TGTGCCAGCAGCCAGAGGGGGTCCAAAAACATTCAGTACTTC

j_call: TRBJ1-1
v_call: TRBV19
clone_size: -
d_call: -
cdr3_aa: CASTLGRLNTEAFF
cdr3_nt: TGTGCCAGTACCCTGGGACGGCTGAACACTGAAGCTTTCTTT

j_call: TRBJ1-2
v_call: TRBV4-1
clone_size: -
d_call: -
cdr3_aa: CASSQDSGGSYGYTF
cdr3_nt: TGCGCCAGCAGCCAAGATAGTGGGGGTAGCTATGGCTACACCTTC

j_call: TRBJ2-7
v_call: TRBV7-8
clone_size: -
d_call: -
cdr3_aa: CASSLIRGYEQYF
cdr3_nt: TGTGCCAGCAGCTTAATCAGGGGCTACGAGCAGTACTTC

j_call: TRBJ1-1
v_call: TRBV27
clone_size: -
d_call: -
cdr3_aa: CASSFRLPNTEAFF
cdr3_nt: TGTGCCAGCAGTTTTCGGCTTCCGAACACTGAAGCTTTCTTT

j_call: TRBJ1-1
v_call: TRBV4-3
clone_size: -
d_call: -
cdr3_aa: CASSQDEASEAFF
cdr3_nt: TGCGCCAGCAGCCAAGACGAGGCATCTGAAGCTTTCTTT

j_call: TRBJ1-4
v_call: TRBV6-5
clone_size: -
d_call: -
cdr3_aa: CASRMGGANEKLFF
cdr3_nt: TGTGCCAGCAGGATGGGCGGAGCTAATGAAAAACTGTTTTTT

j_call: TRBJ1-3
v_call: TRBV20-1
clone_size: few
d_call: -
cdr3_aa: CSASLSAGSGNTIYF
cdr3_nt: TGCAGTGCTAGTCTCTCCGCGGGGTCTGGAAACACCATATATTTT

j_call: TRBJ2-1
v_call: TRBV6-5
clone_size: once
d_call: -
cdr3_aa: CALRGASSYNEQFF
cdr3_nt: TGTGCCTTACGCGGGGCCAGCTCCTACAATGAGCAGTTCTTC

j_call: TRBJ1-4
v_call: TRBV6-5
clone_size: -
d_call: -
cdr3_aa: CASSTGANEKLFF
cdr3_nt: TGTGCCAGCAGTACAGGTGCTAATGAAAAACTGTTTTTT

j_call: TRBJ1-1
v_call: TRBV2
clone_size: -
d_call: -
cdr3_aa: CASSEPRVKGTEAFF
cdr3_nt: TGTGCCAGCAGTGAACCCAGGGTAAAAGGCACTGAAGCTTTCTTT

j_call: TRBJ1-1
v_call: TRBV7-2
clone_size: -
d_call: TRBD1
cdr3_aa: CASSLEWTGNTEAFF
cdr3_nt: TGTGCCAGCAGCTTAGAGTGGACAGGGAACACTGAAGCTTTCTTT

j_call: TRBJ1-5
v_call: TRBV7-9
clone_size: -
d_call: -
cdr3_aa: CASSLAPRQPQHF
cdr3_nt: TGTGCCAGCAGCTTAGCCCCCCGACAGCCCCAGCATTTT

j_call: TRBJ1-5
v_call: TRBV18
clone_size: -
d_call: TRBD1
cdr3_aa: CASSPGQGQPQHF
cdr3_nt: TGTGCCAGCTCACCAGGACAGGGACAGCCCCAGCATTTT

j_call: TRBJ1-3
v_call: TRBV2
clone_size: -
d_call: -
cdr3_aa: CASRTASGNTIYF
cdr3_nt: TGTGCCAGCAGGACTGCATCAGGAAACACCATATATTTT

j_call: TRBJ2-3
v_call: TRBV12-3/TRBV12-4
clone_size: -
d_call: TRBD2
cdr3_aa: CASSSSGTDTQYF
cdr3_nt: TGTGCCAGCAGTTCTAGCGGGACAGATACGCAGTATTTT

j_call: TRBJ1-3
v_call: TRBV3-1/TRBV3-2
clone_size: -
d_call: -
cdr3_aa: CASSQARALSGNTIYF
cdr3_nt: TGTGCCAGCAGCCAAGCCAGGGCCCTCTCTGGAAACACCATATATTTT

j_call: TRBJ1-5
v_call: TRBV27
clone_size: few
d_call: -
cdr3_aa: CASSLFYGNQPQHF
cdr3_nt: TGTGCCAGCAGTTTATTCTATGGCAATCAGCCCCAGCATTTT

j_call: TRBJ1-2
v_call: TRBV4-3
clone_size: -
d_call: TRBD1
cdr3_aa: CASSPFLTGGHGYTF
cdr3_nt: TGCGCCAGCAGCCCCTTCCTGACAGGGGGCCATGGCTACACCTTC

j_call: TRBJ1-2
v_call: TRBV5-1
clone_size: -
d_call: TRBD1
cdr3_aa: CASSPGQGAGGYTF
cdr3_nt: TGCGCCAGCAGCCCCGGACAGGGGGCGGGTGGCTACACCTTC

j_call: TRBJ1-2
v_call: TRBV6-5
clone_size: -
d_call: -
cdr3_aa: CASSYSTDGLYGYTF
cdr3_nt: TGTGCCAGCAGTTACTCGACGGATGGCCTCTATGGCTACACCTTC

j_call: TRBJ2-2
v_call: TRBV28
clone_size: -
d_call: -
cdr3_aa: CASIPGKGANTGELFF
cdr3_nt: TGTGCCAGCATCCCGGGGAAGGGAGCGAACACCGGGGAGCTGTTTTTT

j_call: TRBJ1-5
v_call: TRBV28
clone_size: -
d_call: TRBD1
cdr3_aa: CASRTGTDNQPQHF
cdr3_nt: TGTGCCAGCAGGACCGGGACAGACAATCAGCCCCAGCATTTT

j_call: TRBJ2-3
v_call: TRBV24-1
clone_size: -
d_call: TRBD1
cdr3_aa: CATSDPRTGGFSSTQYF
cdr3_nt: TGTGCCACCAGTGATCCCCGGACAGGGGGTTTTTCGAGTACGCAGTATTTT

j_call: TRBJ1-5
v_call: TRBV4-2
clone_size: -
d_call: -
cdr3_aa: CASSQGYGGNQPQHF
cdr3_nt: TGTGCCAGCAGCCAGGGATACGGAGGCAATCAGCCCCAGCATTTT

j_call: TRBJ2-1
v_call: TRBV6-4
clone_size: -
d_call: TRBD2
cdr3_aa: CASSDSEGGPNEQFF
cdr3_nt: TGTGCCAGCAGTGACTCGGAGGGAGGGCCCAATGAGCAGTTCTTC

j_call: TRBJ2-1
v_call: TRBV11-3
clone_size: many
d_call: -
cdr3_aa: CATNTGGLEEQFF
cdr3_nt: TGTGCCACCAACACCGGGGGGCTTGAAGAGCAGTTCTTC

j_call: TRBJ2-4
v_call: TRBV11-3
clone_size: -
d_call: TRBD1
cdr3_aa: CASSSPRNDRENIQYF
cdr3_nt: TGTGCCAGCAGCTCCCCAAGAAATGACAGGGAGAACATTCAGTACTTC

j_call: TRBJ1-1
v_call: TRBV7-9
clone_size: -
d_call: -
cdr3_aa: CASSLRPGTEAFF
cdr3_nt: TGTGCCAGCAGCTTACGCCCGGGCACTGAAGCTTTCTTT

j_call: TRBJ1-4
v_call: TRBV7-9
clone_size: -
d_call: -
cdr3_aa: CASSPGGVWSEKLFF
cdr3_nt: TGTGCCAGCAGCCCGGGGGGGGTCTGGAGTGAAAAACTGTTTTTT

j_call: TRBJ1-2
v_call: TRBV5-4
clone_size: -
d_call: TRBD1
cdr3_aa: CASSLEEGAGYTF
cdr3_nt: TGTGCCAGCAGCTTGGAGGAGGGGGCTGGCTACACCTTC

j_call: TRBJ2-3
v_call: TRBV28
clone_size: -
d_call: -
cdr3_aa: CASSLVPDTQYF
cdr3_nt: TGTGCCAGCAGTTTGGTGCCAGATACGCAGTATTTT

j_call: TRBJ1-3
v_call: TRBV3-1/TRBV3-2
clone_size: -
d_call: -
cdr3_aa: CASSQSGTGNTIYF
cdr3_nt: TGTGCCAGCAGCCAATCAGGGACTGGAAACACCATATATTTT

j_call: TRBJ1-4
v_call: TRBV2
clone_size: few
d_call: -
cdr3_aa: CASSEGRGNEKLFF
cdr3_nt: TGTGCCAGCAGTGAAGGGCGGGGTAATGAAAAACTGTTTTTT

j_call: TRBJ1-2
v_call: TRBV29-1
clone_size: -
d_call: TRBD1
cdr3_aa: CSVEDWDSNYGYTF
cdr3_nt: TGCAGCGTTGAAGACTGGGACAGCAACTATGGCTACACCTTC

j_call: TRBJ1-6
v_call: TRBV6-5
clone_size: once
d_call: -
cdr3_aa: CASSLDRYSPLHF
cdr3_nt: TGTGCCAGCAGTTTAGACCGATATTCACCCCTCCACTTT

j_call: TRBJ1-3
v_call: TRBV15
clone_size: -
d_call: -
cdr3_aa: CATREPGTGNTIYF
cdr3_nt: TGTGCCACCAGAGAGCCGGGGACTGGAAACACCATATATTTT

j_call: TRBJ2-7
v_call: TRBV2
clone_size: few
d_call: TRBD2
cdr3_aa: CASSEVTGRGYEQYF
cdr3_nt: TGTGCCAGCAGTGAAGTGACGGGGAGGGGATACGAGCAGTACTTC

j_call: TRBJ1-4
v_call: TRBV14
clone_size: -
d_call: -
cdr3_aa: CASSQVSATNEKLFF
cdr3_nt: TGTGCCAGCAGCCAAGTATCAGCAACTAATGAAAAACTGTTTTTT

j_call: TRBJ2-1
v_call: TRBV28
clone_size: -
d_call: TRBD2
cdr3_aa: CASRATSGIIGEQFF
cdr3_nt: TGTGCCAGCAGGGCTACTAGCGGGATTATCGGTGAGCAGTTCTTC

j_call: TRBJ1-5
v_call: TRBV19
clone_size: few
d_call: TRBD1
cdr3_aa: CACGQEVNQPQHF
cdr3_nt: TGTGCCTGCGGACAGGAGGTCAATCAGCCCCAGCATTTT

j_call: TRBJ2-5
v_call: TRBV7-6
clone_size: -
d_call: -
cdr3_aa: CASSPLNAGGETQYF
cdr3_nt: TGTGCCAGCAGCCCTCTAAACGCGGGTGGGGAGACCCAGTACTTC

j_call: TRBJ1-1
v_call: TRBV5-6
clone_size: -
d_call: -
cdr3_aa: CASRVGGAAEAFF
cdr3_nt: TGTGCCAGCAGAGTCGGGGGTGCGGCTGAAGCTTTCTTT

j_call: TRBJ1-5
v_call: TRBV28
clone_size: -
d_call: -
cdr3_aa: CASSLNQAHQPQHF
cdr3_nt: TGTGCCAGCAGTTTAAATCAGGCGCATCAGCCCCAGCATTTT

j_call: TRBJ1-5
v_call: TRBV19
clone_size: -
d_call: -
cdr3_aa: CASSIPLSNQPQHF
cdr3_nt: TGTGCCAGTAGTATCCCGCTTAGCAATCAGCCCCAGCATTTT

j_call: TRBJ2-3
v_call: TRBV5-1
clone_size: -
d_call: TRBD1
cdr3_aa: CASRTPTGGPDTQYF
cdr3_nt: TGCGCCAGCAGGACCCCGACAGGGGGCCCAGATACGCAGTATTTT

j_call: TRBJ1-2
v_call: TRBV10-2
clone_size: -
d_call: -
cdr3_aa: CASSEGAGVGGYTF
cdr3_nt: TGCGCCAGCAGTGAAGGGGCAGGGGTCGGTGGCTACACCTTC

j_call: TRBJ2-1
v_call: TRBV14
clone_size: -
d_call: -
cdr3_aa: CASSQAGWGRGHEQFF
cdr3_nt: TGTGCCAGCAGCCAAGCCGGGTGGGGCAGGGGCCATGAGCAGTTCTTC

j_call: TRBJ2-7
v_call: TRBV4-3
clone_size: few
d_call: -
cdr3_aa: CASSQGYRAGYEQYF
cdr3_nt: TGCGCCAGCAGCCAAGGATACAGGGCAGGGTACGAGCAGTACTTC

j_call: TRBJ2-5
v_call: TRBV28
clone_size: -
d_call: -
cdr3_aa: CASSSSGLAQETQYF
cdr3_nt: TGTGCCAGCAGTTCTTCAGGCCTAGCTCAAGAGACCCAGTACTTC

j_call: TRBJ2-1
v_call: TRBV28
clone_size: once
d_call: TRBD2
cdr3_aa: CASLPGGLAGPNEQFF
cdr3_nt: TGTGCCAGTCTTCCTGGCGGTCTAGCGGGGCCCAATGAGCAGTTCTTC

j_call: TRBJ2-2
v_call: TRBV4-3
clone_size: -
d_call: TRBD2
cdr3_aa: CASSQEYVAGGSGELFF
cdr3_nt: TGCGCCAGCAGCCAAGAATACGTAGCGGGAGGATCCGGGGAGCTGTTTTTT

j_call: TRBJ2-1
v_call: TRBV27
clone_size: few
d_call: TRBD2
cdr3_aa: CASSQREARNEQFF
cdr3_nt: TGTGCCAGCAGTCAGCGGGAGGCCAGGAATGAGCAGTTCTTC

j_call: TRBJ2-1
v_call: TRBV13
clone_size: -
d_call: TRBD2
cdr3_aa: CASSGQRGAISQQFF
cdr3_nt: TGTGCCAGCAGCGGTCAGCGGGGGGCCATCAGTCAGCAGTTCTTC

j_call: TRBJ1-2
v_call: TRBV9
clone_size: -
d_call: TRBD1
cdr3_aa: CASSVGDRGLSGYTF
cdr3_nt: TGTGCCAGCAGCGTTGGGGACAGGGGGCTTTCGGGCTACACCTTC

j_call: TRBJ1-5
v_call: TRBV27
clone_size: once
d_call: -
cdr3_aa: CASRRALTDQPQHF
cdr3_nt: TGTGCCAGCAGGCGGGCCCTAACGGATCAGCCCCAGCATTTT

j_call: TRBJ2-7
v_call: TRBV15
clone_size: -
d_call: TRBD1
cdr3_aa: CATSRERTGGSYEQYF
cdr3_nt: TGTGCCACCAGCAGAGAGCGGACAGGGGGCTCCTACGAGCAGTACTTC

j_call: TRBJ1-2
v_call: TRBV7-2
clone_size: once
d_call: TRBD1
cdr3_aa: CASSLHTGTDVGYTF
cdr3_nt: TGTGCCAGCAGCTTACATACCGGGACAGATGTTGGCTACACCTTC

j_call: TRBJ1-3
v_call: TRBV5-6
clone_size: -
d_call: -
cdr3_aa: CASSLRGGGNTIYF
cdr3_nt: TGTGCCAGCAGCTTGCGGGGGGGAGGAAACACCATATATTTT

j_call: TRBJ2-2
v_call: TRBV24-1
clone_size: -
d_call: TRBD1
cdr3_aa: CATSEGQGDTGELFF
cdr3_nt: TGTGCCACCAGCGAAGGACAGGGGGACACCGGGGAGCTGTTTTTT